The 31 T cell receptor beta chains below were found in one sample sequenced in a study of OX40 agonist ivuxolimab in advanced cancers. Clones were read by immunoSEQ multiplex PCR, and TCRdb kept only the in-frame ones, dropping some. The table records approximately 54,000 clones, less than 95% of them present only once. This material consisted of CD4+ or CD8+ T cells sorted from blood, taken in a trial of the OX40 agonist ivuxolimab. These receptors all stem from an adult with an advanced solid tumor such as melanoma, head and neck, liver or kidney cancer.

The V gene is TRBV4-3, the J gene TRBJ2-3; D gene ambiguous. The CDR3 runs 15 residues. V lost 0 bases and J 5 bases, leaving 12 bases between the germline ends. Germline V gene lookup returns CDR1 LGHNA and CDR2 YSLEER. This CDR3 reads CASSQEEGYLDTQYF. DNA for the CDR3: TGCGCCAGCAGCCAAGAGGAAGGGTACCTAGATACGCAGTATTTT.

The chain has TRBV7-6 and TRBJ2-6; D is unresolved. The CDR3 is 14 amino acids. Trimming took 6 bases from V and 4 from J, leaving 10 bases between them. The germline CDR1 and CDR2 sequences are SGHVS and FNYEAQ. The CDR3 reads CASSSGFGANVLTF. CDR3 sequence (DNA): TGTGCCAGCAGTAGTGGGTTCGGGGCCAACGTCCTGACTTTC.

This chain links TRBV11-2 with TRBJ2-7, with D hard to call. V lost 1 base and J lost 3, with 7 bases in between. The germline CDR1 and CDR2 sequences are SGHAT and FQNNGV. This CDR3 comprises 13 residues. The CDR3 reads CASSLGTGYEQYF. The DNA of the CDR3 is TGTGCCAGCAGCTTAGGAACGGGCTACGAGCAGTACTTC. Complete variable domain (other parts from reference TRBV11-2 and TRBJ2-7): EAGVAQSPRYKIIEKRQSVAFWCNPISGHATLYWYQQILGQGPKLLIQFQNNGVVDDSQLPKDRFSAERLKGVDSTLKIQPAKLEDSAVYLCASSLGTGYEQYFGPGTRLTVT.

The chain employs TRBV27 and TRBJ2-3, with D unclear. Trimming pared 3 bases from V and 3 bases from J, leaving 7 bases between. This CDR3 region has 13 residues. The V gene's germline CDR1 is MNHEY and CDR2 SMNVEV (reference sequence). The CDR3 sequence: CASSFLITDTQYF. CDR3 coding DNA: TGTGCCAGCAGTTTTCTCATAACAGATACGCAGTATTTT.

The genes are TRBV30 and TRBJ1-2, with D possibly TRBD1 on 5 matching bases. The V gene's germline CDR1 is GTSNPN and CDR2 SVGIG (reference sequence). CDR3 length equals 11 residues. The V gene lost 4 bases and the J gene lost 8 bases, with 11 bases spanning the gap. CDR3: CAWKKGVGYTF. In DNA, the CDR3 is TGTGCCTGGAAGAAAGGGGTCGGCTACACCTTC.

The chain uses TRBV27 and TRBJ2-5; D assignment may be TRBD1 or TRBD2 (6 bases each). V was trimmed by 5 bases and J by 4 bases, leaving 17 bases between them. There are 15 residues in the CDR3. CDR1 and CDR2 (germline): MNHEY, SMNVEV (reference sequence). For the CDR3, the DNA is TGTGCCAGCAGTCCTTCCGTCGGGGGCGCAGAGACCCAGTACTTC. Encoded protein: CASSPSVGGAETQYF.

This sequence joins TRBV28 and TRBJ2-2, with TRBD1 as a possible D gene (5 bases). CDR1 and CDR2 (germline): MDHEN, SYDVKM. V gave up 6 bases and J gave up 1 base, with 6 bases separating them. The CDR3 contains 13 residues. CDR3 region: CASRGQNTGELFF. CDR3 bases: TGTGCCAGCAGAGGACAGAACACCGGGGAGCTGTTTTTT.

The V and J genes are TRBV6-4 and TRBJ2-2; TRBD2 matches 10 bases. The CDR3 consists of 15 residues. V trimming: 5 bases; J trimming: 6 bases; junction bases outside the gene matches: 6. Germline assignment: CDR1 MRHNA and CDR2 SNTAGT. The CDR3 DNA follows: TGTGCCAGCAGTCTCGAGACTAGCGGGTCCGGGGAGCTGTTTTTT. Residues: CASSLETSGSGELFF.

The V and J genes are TRBV9 and TRBJ2-7; D is undetermined. V lost 0 bases and J 3 bases, leaving 7 bases between the germline ends. The CDR3 is 13 amino acids. The germline CDR1 and CDR2 sequences are SGDLS and YYNGEE. The CDR3 is CASSVAGDYEQYF. As DNA, the CDR3 is TGTGCCAGCAGCGTAGCTGGGGACTACGAGCAGTACTTC. The full variable domain, its missing parts supplied by reference TRBV9 and TRBJ2-7, is DSGVTQTPKHLITATGQRVTLRCSPRSGDLSVYWYQQSLDQGLQFLIQYYNGEERAKGNILERFSAQQFPDLHSELNLSSLELGDSALYFCASSVAGDYEQYFGPGTRLTVT.

J is TRBJ2-3 and V is TRBV9, with 7 nucleotides matching TRBD1. Germline CDR1 reads SGDLS; CDR2 reads YYNGEE. The CDR3 has 15 residues. V gave up 0 bases and J gave up 0 bases; unmatched junction bases: 1. The CDR3, as DNA: TGTGCCAGCAGCGTAGAGGGGGCCAGCACAGATACGCAGTATTTT. Translated, it gives CASSVEGASTDTQYF.

This chain connects TRBV14 to TRBJ2-5; the match to TRBD2 covers 12 bases. V was clipped by 0 bases and J by 5 bases; unmatched bases: 1. This CDR3 region has 15 residues. CDR1 and CDR2 from the germline V gene are SGHDN and FVKESK. The CDR3 region is CASSQDGTSGETQYF. Written as DNA, the CDR3 is TGTGCCAGCAGCCAAGACGGGACTAGCGGGGAGACCCAGTACTTC.

The chain carries TRBV7-9 and TRBJ1-4; TRBD1 matches at 7 bases. Germline trimming cut 5 bases from V and 2 bases from J; bases unmatched to any gene: 11. The V gene's germline CDR1 is SEHNR and CDR2 FQNEAQ (reference sequence). The CDR3 spans 17 residues. In nucleotides, the CDR3 is TGTGCCAGCAGCCCCCGGGACAGCTTCTTGACTAATGAAAAACTGTTTTTT. Its protein product is CASSPRDSFLTNEKLFF.

V is TRBV5-6 and J is TRBJ1-4, with D perhaps TRBD1 (5 bases). The V end lost 1 base, the J end lost 5 bases, and 15 bases lay between the germline ends. This CDR3 region has 16 residues. Germline CDR1 reads SGHDT; CDR2 reads YYEEEE. The CDR3 loop is CASSLIGRGENEKLFF. DNA for the CDR3: TGTGCCAGCAGCTTGATCGGCCGGGGCGAAAATGAAAAACTGTTTTTT.

This chain joins TRBV6-6 and TRBJ1-5; 8 nucleotides match TRBD1. Germline-derived CDR1 and CDR2 are MNHNY and SVGAGI (reference sequence). This CDR3 comprises 16 residues. Trimming cost V 4 bases and J 4 bases; bases outside gene matches: 9. In nucleotides, the CDR3 is TGTGCCAGCAGTTGGACAGGGTTTAGCCAAAATCAGCCCCAGCATTTT. It is translated as CASSWTGFSQNQPQHF.

This clone was picked up one time. The V call is TRBV6-5, the J call TRBJ2-2, with D possibly being TRBD1 (6 bases). Trimming left V 2 bases short and J 4 bases short, with 11 bases between. This CDR3 is built from 15 residues. Germline lookup yields CDR1 MNHEY and CDR2 SVGAGI. Here the CDR3 reads CASSYPAGVTGELFF. CDR3 nucleotides: TGTGCCAGCAGTTACCCTGCAGGGGTCACCGGGGAGCTGTTTTTT.

The chain couples TRBV4-3 to TRBJ2-5; unclear D gene. V was clipped by 1 base and J by 5 bases, with 8 bases between them. Looked up from germline, CDR1 is LGHNA and CDR2 is YSLEER. CDR3 size: 13 residues. CDR3 in DNA: TGCGCCAGCAGCCAAGTAGACCGGGAGACCCAGTACTTC. Its translation: CASSQVDRETQYF.

The genes are TRBV9 and TRBJ1-1; D gene uncertain. CDR1 SGDLS and CDR2 YYNGEE come from the germline V gene. Deletions cut 2 bases from V and 1 base from J, with 9 bases between. The CDR3 totals 14 residues. For the CDR3, the DNA is TGTGCCAGCAGCGTTTCAGGCGCGAACACTGAAGCTTTCTTT. Protein sequence: CASSVSGANTEAFF.

The sample holds one count of this clone. The gene calls are TRBV13 and TRBJ1-2, with 7 bases lining up with TRBD1. Trimming took 5 bases from V and 1 from J; bases not matched to a gene: 7. The CDR3 spans 15 residues. Germline values: CDR1 PRHDT, CDR2 FYEKMQ (reference sequence). Written as DNA, the CDR3 is TGTGCCAGCAGCCCCCGGGACAGATTTAACTATGGCTACACCTTC. It yields the protein CASSPRDRFNYGYTF.

This clone appeared a single time. The chain recombines TRBV7-6 with TRBJ2-3; 12 bases are a match to TRBD1. V shed 5 bases, J shed 4 bases, and the junction held 13 bases outside the gene matches. CDR3 length: 18 amino acids. Germline V gene lookup returns CDR1 SGHVS and CDR2 FNYEAQ. The CDR3 DNA follows: TGTGCCAGCAGCATAACCAGCGGGACAGGGGGCGAGGCAGATACGCAGTATTTT. Translated: CASSITSGTGGEADTQYF.

J is TRBJ1-1 and V is TRBV2; D is perhaps TRBD1 (5 bases). This CDR3 is built from 17 residues. V lost 4 bases to trimming and J lost 6 bases, with 24 bases between them. Germline values: CDR1 SNHLY, CDR2 FYNNEI. Here the CDR3 reads CASSAQSFGVEGSEAFF. The CDR3 region has the DNA TGTGCCAGCAGTGCCCAATCTTTCGGGGTGGAGGGGTCTGAAGCTTTCTTT.

This chain's CDR3 is CASSGGHQSIQYF. The DNA for the CDR3 is TGTGCCAGTAGTGGGGGCCACCAGAGCATTCAGTACTTC. This chain joins TRBV19 and TRBJ2-4, with D tentatively TRBD1 (6 bases). CDR3 length: 13 residues. CDR1 LNHDA and CDR2 SQIVND come from the germline V gene (reference sequence). V gave up 5 bases and J gave up 9 bases, with 14 bases separating them.

This clone was detected once. The V gene is TRBV5-4, the J gene TRBJ2-2; TRBD1 matches 9 bases. V gave up 0 bases and J gave up 5 bases; unmatched junction bases: 5. CDR1 is SGHNT, CDR2 YYREEE, per germline (reference sequence). The length of the CDR3 is 16 residues. CDR3 DNA sequence: TGTGCCAGCAGCTTGGTGCGGACAGGGGTAACCGGGGAGCTGTTTTTT. Residues: CASSLVRTGVTGELFF.

This clone was seen more than once but under ten times. The chain links TRBV11-2 to TRBJ2-7; D ambiguous. With 5 bases removed from V and 2 bases from J, the gap between germline ends came to 7 bases. Germline loops: CDR1 SGHAT, CDR2 FQNNGV. CDR3 size: 12 residues. CDR3 sequence reads: CASSTRPYEQYF. The CDR3 nucleotides are TGTGCCAGCAGCACCCGTCCCTACGAGCAGTACTTC.

This clone appeared a single time. The CDR3 nucleotides read TGCGCCAGCCGTACCGGGACAGGGAACACCGGGGAGCTGTTTTTT. Protein product: CASRTGTGNTGELFF. The rearrangement joins TRBV4-3 to TRBJ2-2, with TRBD1 identical over 8 bases. Germline-derived CDR1 and CDR2 are LGHNA and YSLEER. The CDR3 sequence is 15 residues long. After removal of 8 bases from V and 1 base from J, the junction contained 6 bases not matched to a gene.

This clone has a handful of counts. The chain uses TRBV4-1 and TRBJ1-2, with D perhaps matching TRBD1 (5 bases). The germline V gene encodes CDR1 MGHRA and CDR2 YSYEKL. The CDR3 runs to 13 residues. V was shortened by 5 bases and J by 4 bases, with 11 bases between the two germline ends. This CDR3 is CASSYGATYGYTF. CDR3 sequence (DNA): TGCGCCAGCAGCTACGGGGCGACCTATGGCTACACCTTC.

This clone was counted a few times. V usage is TRBV28 and J usage is TRBJ2-2; the D is unclear. The V gene's germline CDR1 is MDHEN and CDR2 SYDVKM. The germline V and J ends were trimmed by 2 bases and 4 bases, with 14 bases remaining between them. CDR3 length: 16 residues. CDR3 in DNA: TGTGCCAGCAGTTTAAGTTCCGGGTTTGTCACCGGGGAGCTGTTTTTT. It specifies CASSLSSGFVTGELFF.

V is TRBV2 and J is TRBJ1-4; D uncertain. V was clipped by 7 bases and J by 4 bases, with 10 bases between them. The CDR3 runs to 13 residues. CDR1 is SNHLY, CDR2 FYNNEI, per germline. DNA of the CDR3: TGTGCCAGCACTGGGCCAAGTAATGAAAAACTGTTTTTT. This gives the protein CASTGPSNEKLFF. The full variable domain, with the rest looked up from reference TRBV2 and TRBJ1-4, is EPEVTQTPSHQVTQMGQEVILRCVPISNHLYFYWYRQILGQKVEFLVSFYNNEISEKSEIFDDQFSVERPDGSNFTLKIRSTKLEDSAMYFCASTGPSNEKLFFGSGTQLSVL.

The rearrangement links TRBV4-1 to TRBJ2-1; D may be TRBD1 (5 bases). Deletions cut 1 base from V and 7 bases from J, with 8 bases between. CDR1 and CDR2 (germline): MGHRA, YSYEKL. This CDR3 is built from 13 residues. As DNA, the CDR3 is TGCGCCAGCAGCCAAGCGTCAGGGAATGAGCAGTTCTTC. It yields the protein CASSQASGNEQFF.

This sequence joins TRBV27 and TRBJ2-5, with 11 bases aligning to TRBD2. The CDR3 is made up of 15 amino acids. Germline assignment: CDR1 MNHEY and CDR2 SMNVEV (reference sequence). V shed 2 bases, J shed 4 bases, and the junction held 3 bases outside the gene matches. CDR3 in DNA: TGTGCCAGCAGTTTAACGGGACTAGCGGCAGAGACCCAGTACTTC. Translating it yields CASSLTGLAAETQYF.

This sequence joins TRBV5-1 and TRBJ2-7, with D perhaps matching TRBD2 (6 bases). CDR1 is SGHRS, CDR2 YFSETQ, per germline. V shed 0 bases and J shed 0 bases, with 10 bases lying between them. CDR3 size: 15 residues. The CDR3 loop is CASSLEPGSSYEQYF. CDR3 sequence (DNA): TGCGCCAGCAGCTTGGAGCCCGGGAGCTCCTACGAGCAGTACTTC.

The chain employs TRBV28 and TRBJ2-1; D gene ambiguous. The length of the CDR3 is 13 residues. V lost 3 bases, J lost 3 bases, and 6 bases lay in between. Germline-derived CDR1 and CDR2 are MDHEN and SYDVKM. The CDR3 sequence is CASSFRRYNEQFF. Here the CDR3 DNA reads TGTGCCAGCAGTTTCAGGCGCTACAATGAGCAGTTCTTC.